Given below is one T cell receptor (beta chain) in context. The sample originates from a study of blood T cell repertoires in COVID-19. Study-wide background: Samples came from the United States, Italy and Spain, spanning acute and convalescent COVID-19.

Germline V gene data show CDR1 as GTSNPN and CDR2 as SVGIG (reference sequence). The CDR3 runs to 13 residues. Between the trimmed V and J ends, which lost 2 bases and 5 bases, there was a span of 12 bases. In the authors' methods: For nucleated cells, counts were estimated from reference gene primer amplification. Here immunoSEQ multiplex PCR was the method, and the copy in TCRdb shows in-frame clones only, minus some. Clone size and the V and J calls come from that table; the DNA yielded D and trimming. The repertoire holds hundreds of thousands of clones, about nine tenths seen once, with roughly 7.8% in the top ten.

Sequencing input: peripheral blood. The chain employs TRBV30 and TRBJ1-1, with a tentative D call TRBD1 (5 bases). The sequence was obtained from a man aged 60 to 75 who had recovered from COVID-19. CDR3 DNA sequence: TGTGCCTGGAGTAAGGGGATCGCGACTGAAGCTTTCTTT. Amino acids: CAWSKGIATEAFF.